This T cell receptor beta chain originates from a study of Ad26.COV2.S vaccination and SARS-CoV-2 variants. On the study more broadly: Each vaccinee took Ad26.COV2.S intramuscularly, once or twice 56 days apart. Study observations and caveats: Individuals receiving vaccine had higher spike-specific TCR breadth than placebo recipients did.

The V and J ends lost 6 bases and 2 bases, in that order; junction bases with no gene match: 3. Per the germline V gene, CDR1 is SEHNR and CDR2 is FQNEAQ (reference sequence). The CDR3 has 16 residues. Assay used: immunoSEQ multiplex PCR; TCRdb lists only in-frame clones, some missing. The repertoire includes about 680,000 clones, roughly 90% of them detected once, and about 1.5% sits in the top ten. This sample's treatment: about 20 received Ad26.COV2.S at low or high dose, single or two shots; about 5 received placebo; per-sample allocation not given. Day 63 after the first injection of vaccine or placebo was the sampling time. This person who donated was an adult of 18-55 years in Boston. Participants' vaccine, an Ad26 vector, delivered Wuhan-strain SARS-CoV-2 spike. With respect to this clone: As yet, its antigen is unknown.

The source was peripheral blood, collected in a trial of Ad26.COV2.S vaccine versus placebo. The origin of this receptor is a person aged 18-60 years who received the Ad26.COV2.S COVID-19 vaccine or a placebo. The rearrangement links TRBV7-9 to TRBJ2-1; 14 bases match TRBD2. The CDR3 region is CASRLGLAGAYNEQFF. CDR3 DNA: TGTGCCAGCAGGCTGGGACTAGCGGGAGCCTACAATGAGCAGTTCTTC.